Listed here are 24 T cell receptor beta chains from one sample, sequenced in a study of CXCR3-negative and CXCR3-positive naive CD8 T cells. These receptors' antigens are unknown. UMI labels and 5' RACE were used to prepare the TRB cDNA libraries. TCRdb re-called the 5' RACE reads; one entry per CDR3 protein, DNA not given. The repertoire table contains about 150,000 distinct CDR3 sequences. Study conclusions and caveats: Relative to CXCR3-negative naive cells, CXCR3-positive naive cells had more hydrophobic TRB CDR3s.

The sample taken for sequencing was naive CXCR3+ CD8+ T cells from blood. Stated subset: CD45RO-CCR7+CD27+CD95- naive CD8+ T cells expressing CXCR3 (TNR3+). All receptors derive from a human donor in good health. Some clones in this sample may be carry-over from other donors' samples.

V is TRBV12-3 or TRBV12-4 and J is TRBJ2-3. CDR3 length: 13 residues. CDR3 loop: CASRSPSTDTQYF.

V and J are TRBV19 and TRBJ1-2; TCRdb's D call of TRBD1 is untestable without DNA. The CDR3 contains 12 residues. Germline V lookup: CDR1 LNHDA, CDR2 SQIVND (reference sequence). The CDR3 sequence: CASSTQGGGYTF.

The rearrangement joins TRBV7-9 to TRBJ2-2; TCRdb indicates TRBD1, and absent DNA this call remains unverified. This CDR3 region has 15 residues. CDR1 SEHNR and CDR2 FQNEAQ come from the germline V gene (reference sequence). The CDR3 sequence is CASSPPGTDTGELFF.

The CDR3 spells CASSNRQGNTGELFF. The rearrangement links TRBV5-4 to TRBJ2-2; TCRdb designates TRBD1, a call that cannot be tested without DNA. From germline, CDR1 is SGHNT and CDR2 YYREEE (reference sequence). The CDR3 extends over 15 amino acids.

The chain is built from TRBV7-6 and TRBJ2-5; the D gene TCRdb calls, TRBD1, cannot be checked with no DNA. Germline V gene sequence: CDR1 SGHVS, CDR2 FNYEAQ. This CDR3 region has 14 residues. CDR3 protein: CASSLAPGWETQYF.

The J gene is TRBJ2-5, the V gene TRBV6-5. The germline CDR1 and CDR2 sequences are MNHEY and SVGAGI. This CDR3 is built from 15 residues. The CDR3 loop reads CASSYSPGNQETQYF.

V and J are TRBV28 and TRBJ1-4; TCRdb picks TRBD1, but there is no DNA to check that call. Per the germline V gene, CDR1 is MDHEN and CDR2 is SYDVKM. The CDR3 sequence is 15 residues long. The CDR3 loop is CASKTDRGANEKLFF.

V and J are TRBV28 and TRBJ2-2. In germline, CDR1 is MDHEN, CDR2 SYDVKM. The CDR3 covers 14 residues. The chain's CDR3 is CASSFGFGTGELFF.

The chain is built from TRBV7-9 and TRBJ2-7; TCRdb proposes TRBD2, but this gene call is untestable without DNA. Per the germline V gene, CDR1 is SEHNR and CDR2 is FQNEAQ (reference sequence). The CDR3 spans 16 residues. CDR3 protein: CASSSSTSGRSYEQYF.

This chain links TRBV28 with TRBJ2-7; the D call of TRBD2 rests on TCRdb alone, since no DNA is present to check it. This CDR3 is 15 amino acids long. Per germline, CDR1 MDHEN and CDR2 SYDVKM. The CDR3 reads CASSPGLAGEYEQYF.

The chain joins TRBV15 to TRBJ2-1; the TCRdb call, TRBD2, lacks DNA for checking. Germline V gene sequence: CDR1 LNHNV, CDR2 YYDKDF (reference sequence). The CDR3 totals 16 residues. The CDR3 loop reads CATSERREEAYNEQFF.

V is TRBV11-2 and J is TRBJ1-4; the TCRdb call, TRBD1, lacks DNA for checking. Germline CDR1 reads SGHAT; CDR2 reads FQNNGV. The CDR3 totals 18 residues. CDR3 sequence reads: CASSAPGTGAQLMKNCFF.

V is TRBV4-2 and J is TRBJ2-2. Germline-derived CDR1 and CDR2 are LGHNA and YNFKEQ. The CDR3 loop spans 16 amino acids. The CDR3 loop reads CASSQVTFANAGELFF.

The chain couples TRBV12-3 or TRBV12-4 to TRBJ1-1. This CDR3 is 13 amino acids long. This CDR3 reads CASSFGGPTEAFF.

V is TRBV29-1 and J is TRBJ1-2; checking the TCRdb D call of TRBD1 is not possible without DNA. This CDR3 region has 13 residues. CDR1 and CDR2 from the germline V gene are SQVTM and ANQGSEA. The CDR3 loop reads CSAGWTGDYGYTF.

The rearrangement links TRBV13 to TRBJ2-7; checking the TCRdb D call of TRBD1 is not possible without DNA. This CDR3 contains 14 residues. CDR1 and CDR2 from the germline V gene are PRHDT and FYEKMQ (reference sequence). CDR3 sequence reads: CASSPWTGTGEQYF.

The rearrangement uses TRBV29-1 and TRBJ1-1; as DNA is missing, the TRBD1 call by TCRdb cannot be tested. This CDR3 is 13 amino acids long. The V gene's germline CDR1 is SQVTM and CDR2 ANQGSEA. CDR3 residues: CSVGTGQARGAFF.

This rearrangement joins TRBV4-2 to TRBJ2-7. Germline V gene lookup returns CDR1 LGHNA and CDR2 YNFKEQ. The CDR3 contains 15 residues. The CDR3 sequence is CASSQDIPASYEQYF.

The CDR3 reads CASVRTSGDTGELFF. This chain joins TRBV10-2 and TRBJ2-2; TCRdb gives TRBD2 as the D gene, but with no DNA this cannot be confirmed. Germline CDR1 and CDR2: WSHSY and SAAADI. The CDR3 runs 15 residues.

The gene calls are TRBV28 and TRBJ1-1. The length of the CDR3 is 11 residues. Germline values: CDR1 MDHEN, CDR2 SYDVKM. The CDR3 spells CAIERGPEAFF.

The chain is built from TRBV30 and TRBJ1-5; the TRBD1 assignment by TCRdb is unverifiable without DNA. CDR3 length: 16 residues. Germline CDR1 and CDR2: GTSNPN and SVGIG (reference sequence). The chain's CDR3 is CAWSVDGGGSNQPQHF.

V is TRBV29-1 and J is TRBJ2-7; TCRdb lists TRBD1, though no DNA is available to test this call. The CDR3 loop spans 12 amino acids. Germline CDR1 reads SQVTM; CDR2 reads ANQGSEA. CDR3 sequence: CSVVPGGREQYF.

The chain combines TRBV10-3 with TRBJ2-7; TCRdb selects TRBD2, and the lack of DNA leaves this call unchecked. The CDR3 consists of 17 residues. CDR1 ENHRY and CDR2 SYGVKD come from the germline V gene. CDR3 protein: CAIGRLAANNLPYEQYF.

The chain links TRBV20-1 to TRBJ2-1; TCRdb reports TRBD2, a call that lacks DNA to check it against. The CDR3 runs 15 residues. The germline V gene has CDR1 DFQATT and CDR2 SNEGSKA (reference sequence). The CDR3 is CSARGLAVSYNEQFF.